This T cell receptor (beta chain) was recorded in a study of T cell repertoires in cytomegalovirus infection. In TCRdb, the reads were re-called with MiXCR into one record per CDR3 protein. The table lists 310,000 or so distinct CDR3 sequences, about 17% of them singletons. This clonotype has just a few counts. The germline V gene has CDR1 SGHNT and CDR2 YENEEA. CDR3 length: 15 amino acids. V lost 4 bases to trimming and J lost 1 base; unmatched junction nucleotides: 3. The specimen sequenced was PBMCs. The chain employs TRBV11-3 and TRBJ2-5, with 10 bases that match TRBD1. This clonotype was obtained from a human donor in good health (CMV status not recorded). Some clones in this sample may be carry-over from other donors' samples. The CDR3 sequence: CASSSGQGPQETQYF. The CDR3 region has the DNA TGTGCCAGCAGCTCGGGACAGGGGCCCCAAGAGACCCAGTACTTC.